The T cell receptor beta chain under discussion was sequenced for a study of blood T cell repertoires in COVID-19. Original methodology: Cell counts per sample came from amplifying reference gene primers. Method: immunoSEQ multiplex PCR; TCRdb's copy keeps in-frame clones and lacks some. V, J and clone size are taken as reported in that table, and D and trimming were inferred from the DNA itself. Among 80,000 or so clones listed, roughly four fifths were seen once. The sequence was obtained from a human donor in a cohort sampled during active COVID-19. Sequencing was performed on peripheral blood.

CDR3: CASSRGQGNGYTF. The DNA of the CDR3 is TGTGCCAGCAGCCGAGGACAGGGCAATGGCTACACCTTC. This chain uses TRBV6-2 or TRBV6-3 with TRBJ1-2, with 8 bases identical to TRBD1. The CDR3 has 13 residues. Germline V gives CDR1 MNHEY, CDR2 SVGEGT. The trim removed 6 bases at V and 6 bases at J, leaving 6 bases unmatched.